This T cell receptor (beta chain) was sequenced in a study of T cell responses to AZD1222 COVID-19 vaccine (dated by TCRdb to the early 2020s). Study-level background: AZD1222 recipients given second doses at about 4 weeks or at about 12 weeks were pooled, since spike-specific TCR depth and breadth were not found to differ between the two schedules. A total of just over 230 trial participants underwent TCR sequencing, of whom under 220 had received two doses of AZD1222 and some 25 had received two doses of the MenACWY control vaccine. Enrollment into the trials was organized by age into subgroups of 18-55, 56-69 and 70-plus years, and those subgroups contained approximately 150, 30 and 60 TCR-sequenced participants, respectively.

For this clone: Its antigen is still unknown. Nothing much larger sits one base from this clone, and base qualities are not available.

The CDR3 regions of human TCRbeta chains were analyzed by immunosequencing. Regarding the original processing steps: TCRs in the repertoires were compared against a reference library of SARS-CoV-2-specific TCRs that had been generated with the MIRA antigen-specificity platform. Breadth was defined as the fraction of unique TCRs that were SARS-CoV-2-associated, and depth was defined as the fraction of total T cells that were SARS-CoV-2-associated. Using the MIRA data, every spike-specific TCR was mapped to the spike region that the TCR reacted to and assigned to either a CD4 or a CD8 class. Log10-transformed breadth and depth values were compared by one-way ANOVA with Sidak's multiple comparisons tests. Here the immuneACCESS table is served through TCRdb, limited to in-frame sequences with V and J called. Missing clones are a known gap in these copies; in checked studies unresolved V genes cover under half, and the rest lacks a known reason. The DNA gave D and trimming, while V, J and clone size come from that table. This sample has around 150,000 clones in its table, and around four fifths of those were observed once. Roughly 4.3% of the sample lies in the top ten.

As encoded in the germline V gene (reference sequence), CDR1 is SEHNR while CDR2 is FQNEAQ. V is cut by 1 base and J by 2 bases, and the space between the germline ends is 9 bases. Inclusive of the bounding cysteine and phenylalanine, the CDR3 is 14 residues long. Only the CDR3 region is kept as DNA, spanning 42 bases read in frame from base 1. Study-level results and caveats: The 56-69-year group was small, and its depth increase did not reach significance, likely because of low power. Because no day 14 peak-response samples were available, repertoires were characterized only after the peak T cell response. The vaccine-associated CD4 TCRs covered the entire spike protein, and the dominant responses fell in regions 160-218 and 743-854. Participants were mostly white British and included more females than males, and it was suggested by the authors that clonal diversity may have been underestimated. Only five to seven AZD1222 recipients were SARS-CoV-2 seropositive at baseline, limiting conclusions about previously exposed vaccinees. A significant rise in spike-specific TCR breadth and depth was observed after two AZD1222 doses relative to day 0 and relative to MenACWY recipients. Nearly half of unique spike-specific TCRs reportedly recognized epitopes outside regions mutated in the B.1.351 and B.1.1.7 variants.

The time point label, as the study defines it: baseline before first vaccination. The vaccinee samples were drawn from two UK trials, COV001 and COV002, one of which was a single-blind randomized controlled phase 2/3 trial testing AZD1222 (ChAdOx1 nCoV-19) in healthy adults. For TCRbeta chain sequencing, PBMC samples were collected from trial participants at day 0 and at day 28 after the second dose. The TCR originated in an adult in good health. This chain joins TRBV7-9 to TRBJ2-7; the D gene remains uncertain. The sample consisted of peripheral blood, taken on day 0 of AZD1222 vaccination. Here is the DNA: TGTGCCAGCAGCTTAGAGGCAGGAACCTACGAGCAGTACTTC. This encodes CASSLEAGTYEQYF. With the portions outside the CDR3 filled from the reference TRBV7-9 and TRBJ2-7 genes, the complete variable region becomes DTGVSQNPRHKITKRGQNVTFRCDPISEHNRLYWYRQTLGQGPEFLTYFQNEAQLEKSRLLSDRFSAERPKGSFSTLEIQRTEQGDSAMYLCASSLEAGTYEQYFGPGTRLTVT.